This T cell receptor beta chain appears in the sequencing data of a study of blood T cell repertoires in COVID-19. On the study more broadly: T cells, B-cell-depleted T cells, or PBMCs provided the cDNA or gDNA that served as material.

How the authors handled the data: Amplification with reference gene primers provided the estimates of nucleated cell counts. Produced via immunoSEQ multiplex PCR; TCRdb's table is partial and in-frame only. The V and J calls and clone size are taken from that table; D and trimming were inferred from the DNA. The table shows hundreds of thousands of clones, with roughly nine tenths occurring only once. CDR3 length equals 16 residues. Trimming took 4 bases from V and 2 from J; bases not matched to a gene: 6. Germline assignment: CDR1 LGHNA and CDR2 YNFKEQ. This clone showed up just once. Researchers sorted participants into cohorts using their self-reported clinical history.

The sequence came from a man in his late teens or twenties who had recovered from COVID-19. The sample comprised PBMCs or T cells enriched from blood (not recorded which). The V and J genes are TRBV4-2 and TRBJ2-3, with 10 nucleotides matching TRBD2. The CDR3 nucleotides read TGTGCCAGCAGCCTTGCTAGCGGGGGATTCACAGATACGCAGTATTTT. It encodes CASSLASGGFTDTQYF.